What follows is one TCR beta chain and its context. Judged by its sample share, this clonotype qualifies as medium-sized (0.01 to 0.1%). Its antigen remains unidentified. Base qualities are missing; no much larger clone stands one base away. This beta chain slipped into a library made for alpha chains as a stray read, so its size is not meaningful. The time point label on this specimen signifies: sample taken at primary tumor resection. Donors were 70 or so patients with early-stage, untreated non-small cell lung cancer from the lung TRACERx cohort. For TCR sequencing, whole RNA was extracted from tumor and nontumor lung tissue, or from cryopreserved PBMC samples, and no cell sorting was done. Patients were selected for TCR sequencing only if sufficient RNA was available from at least two tumor regions. A lung pathologist reviewed the tumor and adjacent nontumor lung specimens before the specimens were selected.

The entry originates in a study of spatial heterogeneity in lung cancer (dated by TCRdb to the late 2010s). Context from the whole study: Beta-chain transcripts were consistently detected in greater numbers than alpha-chain transcripts, which likely reflects a higher abundance of beta-chain transcripts. Nonsynonymous mutation counts, determined by whole-exome sequencing of tumor tissue, were related to features of the TCR repertoire. TCR alpha and beta repertoires were quantitatively compared across multiple tumor regions, matched nontumor lung and blood in non-small cell lung cancer. At surgery, 220 tumor regions, fewer than 85 matched nontumor lung samples and more than 55 PBMC samples were TCR-sequenced for both alpha and beta chains. In the raw uncorrected reads, each unique combination of TCR and UMI appeared on average more than ten times. In tumor regions, TCR transcript counts showed a strong correlation with a T cell transcriptional module score from matched bulk RNA-seq. Paper-wide results and their limitations: TCR-seq coverage of tumor T cells was estimated at only 7% to 8.5% for alpha chains and 11% to 15% for beta chains. The tumor nonsynonymous mutation count correlated with the number of expanded alpha and beta TCRs within the tumor. Counts of ubiquitous and regional expanded TCRs correlated with counts of ubiquitous and regional nonsynonymous mutations, respectively. Additional single-cell paired TCR alpha and beta sequencing was considered necessary to confirm, at a functional level, the hypothesis that regional TCRs recognize regional mutations.

Deletion took 3 bases off V and 6 bases off J, with a span of 15 bases between the germline ends. Counted from cysteine to phenylalanine, this CDR3 has 15 amino acids. Only the CDR3 portion is preserved as DNA: 45 bases, with reading frame beginning at the first base. Receptor amplification or capture employed 5' RACE. TCRdb lists the instrument as NextSeq 500. In the TCR library protocol, a unique molecular identifier was attached to each TCR cDNA molecule so that PCR and sequencing errors could be corrected. In the original analysis: TCR identification, UMI-based error correction and CDR3 extraction were all carried out with Decombinator tools. TCRs above a frequency of 2 per 1,000, corresponding to the top 1% of the tumor frequency distribution, were defined as expanded. Expanded tumor TCRs were classed as regional if statistically deemed absent (corrected P<0.05) from at least one tumor region, otherwise ubiquitous. Each repertoire was subsampled 100 times to 5,000 TCRs, after which Renyi diversity was computed with the R vegan package. CDR3 similarity networks were built from amino acid triplet string-kernel similarity, with CDR3s being connected when pairwise similarity was above 0.82. TCRdb applied fastp at Q25 and MiXCR to the public reads, then kept only in-frame beta chains. All rows with the same CDR3 protein become a single entry with the most common DNA and genes. The V and J calls were not made by the authors but by TCRdb's processing. The sample records roughly 18,000 distinct CDR3 sequences, 8.5% to 10% of which are singletons. Less than 25% of the sample comes from the top ten.

The receptor was isolated from a female donor with early-stage non-small cell lung cancer. This chain is built from TRBV12-3 or TRBV12-4 and TRBJ2-1, with TRBD1 perhaps the D gene, on 6 matching bases. This specimen consisted of lung tumor tissue, obtained at surgery. The CDR3 amino acid sequence is: CASSFADSPLNEQFF. The base sequence is TGTGCCAGCAGTTTCGCGGACAGCCCCCTCAATGAGCAGTTCTTC.